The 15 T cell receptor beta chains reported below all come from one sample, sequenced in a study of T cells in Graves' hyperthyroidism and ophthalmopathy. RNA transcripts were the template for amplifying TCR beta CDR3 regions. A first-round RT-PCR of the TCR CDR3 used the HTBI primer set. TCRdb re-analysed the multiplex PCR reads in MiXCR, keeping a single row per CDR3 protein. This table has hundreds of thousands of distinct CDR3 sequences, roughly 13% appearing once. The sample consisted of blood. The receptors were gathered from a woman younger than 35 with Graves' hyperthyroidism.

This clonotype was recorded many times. The CDR3 here is CASSLRLTGVAFF. CDR3 coding DNA: TGTGCCAGCAGTTTGCGTCTGACAGGGGTAGCTTTCTTT. The chain joins TRBV12-3 or TRBV12-4 to TRBJ1-1, with 8 nucleotides matching TRBD1. The CDR3 consists of 13 residues. J gave up 10 bases and V 3 bases, and 7 bases lay outside the gene matches.

The CDR3, as DNA: TGTGCCAGCAGCCTTTCCCCTGCTGGGGCCAACGTCCTGACTTTC. This codes for CASSLSPAGANVLTF. The chain links TRBV7-2 to TRBJ2-6; D not resolved. The CDR3 totals 15 residues. The V gene lost 5 bases and the J gene lost 2 bases, with 10 bases spanning the gap. The germline V gene has CDR1 SGHTA and CDR2 FQGNSA.

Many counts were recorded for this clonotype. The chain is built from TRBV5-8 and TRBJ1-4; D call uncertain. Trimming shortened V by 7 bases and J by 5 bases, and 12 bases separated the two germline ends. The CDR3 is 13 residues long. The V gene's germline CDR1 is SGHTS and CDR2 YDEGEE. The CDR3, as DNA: TGTGCCAGCCCCCGACGGGGAAATGAAAAACTGTTTTTT. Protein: CASPRRGNEKLFF.

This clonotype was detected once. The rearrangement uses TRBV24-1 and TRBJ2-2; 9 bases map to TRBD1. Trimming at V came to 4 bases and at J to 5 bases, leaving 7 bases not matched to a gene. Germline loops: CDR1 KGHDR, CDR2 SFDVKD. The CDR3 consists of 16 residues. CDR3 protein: CATSDPGTGFTGELFF. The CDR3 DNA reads TGTGCCACCAGTGACCCCGGGACAGGGTTTACCGGGGAGCTGTTTTTT.

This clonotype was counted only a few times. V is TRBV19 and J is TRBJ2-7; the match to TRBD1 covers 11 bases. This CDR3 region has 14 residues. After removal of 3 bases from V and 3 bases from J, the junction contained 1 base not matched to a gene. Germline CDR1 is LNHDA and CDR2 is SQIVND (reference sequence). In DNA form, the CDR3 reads TGTGCCAGTAGTATGGGGACAGGGGGCTACGAGCAGTACTTC. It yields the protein CASSMGTGGYEQYF. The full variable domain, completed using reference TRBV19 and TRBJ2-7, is DGGITQSPKYLFRKEGQNVTLSCEQNLNHDAMYWYRQDPGQGLRLIYYSQIVNDFQKGDIAEGYSVSREKKESFPLTVTSAQKNPTAFYLCASSMGTGGYEQYFGPGTRLTVT.

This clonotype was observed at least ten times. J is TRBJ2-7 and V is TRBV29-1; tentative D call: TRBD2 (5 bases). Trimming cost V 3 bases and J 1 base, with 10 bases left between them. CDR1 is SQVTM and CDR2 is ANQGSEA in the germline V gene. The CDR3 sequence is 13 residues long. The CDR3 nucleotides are TGCAGCGTTGATAACGGGGATTCCTACGAGCAGTACTTC. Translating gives CSVDNGDSYEQYF.

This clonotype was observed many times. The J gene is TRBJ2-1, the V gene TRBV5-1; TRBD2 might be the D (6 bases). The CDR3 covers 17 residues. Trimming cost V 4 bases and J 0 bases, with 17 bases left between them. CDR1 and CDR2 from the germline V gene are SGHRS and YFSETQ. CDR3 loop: CASSQDGGVSSYNEQFF. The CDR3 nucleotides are TGCGCCAGCAGCCAGGATGGCGGGGTGAGCTCCTACAATGAGCAGTTCTTC.

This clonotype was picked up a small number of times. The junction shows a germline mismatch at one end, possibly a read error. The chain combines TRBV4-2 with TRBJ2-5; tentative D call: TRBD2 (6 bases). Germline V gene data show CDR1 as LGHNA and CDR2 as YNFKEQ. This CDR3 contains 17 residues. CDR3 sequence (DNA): TGTGCCAGTAGCCAAGATGGGTCCGGGAGCCTGGGGGAGACCCAGTACTTC. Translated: CASSQDGSGSLGETQYF.

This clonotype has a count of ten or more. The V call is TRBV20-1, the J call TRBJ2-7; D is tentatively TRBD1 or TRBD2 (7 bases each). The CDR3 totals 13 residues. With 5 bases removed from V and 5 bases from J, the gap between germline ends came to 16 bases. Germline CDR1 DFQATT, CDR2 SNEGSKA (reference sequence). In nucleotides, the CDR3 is TGCAGTGCTCAGGGGGGGAGAGTCAACGAGCAGTACTTC. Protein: CSAQGGRVNEQYF.

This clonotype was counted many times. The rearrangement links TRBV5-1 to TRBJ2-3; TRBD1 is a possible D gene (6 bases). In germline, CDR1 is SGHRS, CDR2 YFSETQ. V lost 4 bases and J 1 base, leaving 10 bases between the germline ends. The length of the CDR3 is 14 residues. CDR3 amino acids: CASSIYRGTDTQYF. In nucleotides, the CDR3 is TGCGCCAGCAGCATCTACAGGGGCACAGATACGCAGTATTTT.

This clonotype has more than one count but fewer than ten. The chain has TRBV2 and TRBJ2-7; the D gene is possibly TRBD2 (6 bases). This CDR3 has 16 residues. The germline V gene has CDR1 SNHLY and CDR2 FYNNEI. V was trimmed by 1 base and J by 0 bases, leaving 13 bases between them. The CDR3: CASSEVWLASSYEQYF. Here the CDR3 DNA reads TGTGCCAGCAGTGAAGTTTGGCTAGCGAGCTCCTACGAGCAGTACTTC. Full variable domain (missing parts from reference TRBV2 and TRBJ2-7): EPEVTQTPSHQVTQMGQEVILRCVPISNHLYFYWYRQILGQKVEFLVSFYNNEISEKSEIFDDQFSVERPDGSNFTLKIRSTKLEDSAMYFCASSEVWLASSYEQYFGPGTRLTVT.

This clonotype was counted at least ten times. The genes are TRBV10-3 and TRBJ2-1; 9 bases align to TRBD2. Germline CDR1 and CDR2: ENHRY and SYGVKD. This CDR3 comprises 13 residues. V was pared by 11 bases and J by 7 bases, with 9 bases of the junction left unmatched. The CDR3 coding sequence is TGTGCCGCGGGAGGGCGGGAGCTAAATGAGCAGTTCTTC. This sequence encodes CAAGGRELNEQFF.

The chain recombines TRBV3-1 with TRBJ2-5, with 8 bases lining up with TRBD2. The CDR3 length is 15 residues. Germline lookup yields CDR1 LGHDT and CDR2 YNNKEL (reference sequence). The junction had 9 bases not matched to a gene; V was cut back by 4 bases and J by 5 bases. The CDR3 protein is CASSPTPGGLETQYF. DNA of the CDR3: TGTGCCAGCAGCCCTACCCCGGGGGGGCTGGAGACCCAGTACTTC.

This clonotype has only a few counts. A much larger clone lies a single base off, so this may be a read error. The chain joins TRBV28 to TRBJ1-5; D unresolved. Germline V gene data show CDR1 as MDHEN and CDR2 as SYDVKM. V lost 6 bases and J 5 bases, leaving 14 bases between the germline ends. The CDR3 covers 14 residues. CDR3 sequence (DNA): TGTGCCAGCAGGTTGTTCGAATCCCATCAGCCCCAGCATTTT. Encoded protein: CASRLFESHQPQHF.

CDR3 residues: CATHDRRGADNEQFF. The CDR3 DNA follows: TGTGCCACTCACGACAGGCGGGGTGCGGACAATGAGCAGTTCTTC. The chain is built from TRBV19 and TRBJ2-1; possibly TRBD1 or TRBD2 for D (6 bases each). The CDR3 covers 15 residues. Trimming stripped 10 bases from V and 5 bases from J, with 21 bases between. Germline CDR1 reads LNHDA; CDR2 reads SQIVND (reference sequence).